This is a list of T cell receptor beta chains from one sample in a study of blood T cell repertoires in COVID-19. Some clones are missing from TCRdb's copy, which holds only in-frame ones; the method was immunoSEQ multiplex PCR. The sample contains 200,000 to 300,000 clones, around 90% of which appear only once. The sample comprised peripheral blood. These receptors were obtained from a woman in her sixties with COVID-19, enrolled during active disease. Both conserved end residues are part of each CDR3. D genes are given only for firm matches. Size tells how often a clone was seen (once, few, many) or the class of an expanded clone, and some rows leave it out.

V gene,D gene,J gene,clone size,CDR3 protein,CDR3 DNA
TRBV7-3,TRBD2,TRBJ2-2,.,CASSLFPSGAGVNTGELFF,TGTGCCAGCAGCTTATTCCCTAGTGGTGCGGGAGTTAACACCGGGGAGCTGTTTTTT
TRBV27,TRBD1,TRBJ2-3,.,CASSFPGQGATQYF,TGTGCCAGCAGTTTTCCGGGACAGGGTGCGACGCAGTATTTT
TRBV4-1,.,TRBJ1-2,.,CASSQDGRGRGYGYTF,TGCGCCAGCAGCCAAGATGGTCGGGGTCGCGGCTATGGCTACACCTTC
TRBV13,TRBD2,TRBJ2-7,.,CASSLTSGSGFGPGLYF,TGTGCCAGCAGCTTAACTAGCGGGAGTGGTTTCGGACCCGGACTTTACTTC
TRBV19,TRBD1,TRBJ1-5,.,CASSIEGGAGQPQHF,TGTGCCAGTAGTATAGAAGGGGGCGCGGGTCAGCCCCAGCATTTT
TRBV20-1,.,TRBJ1-2,few,CSERASNGYTF,TGCAGTGAGAGGGCATCTAATGGCTACACCTTC
TRBV30,.,TRBJ2-6,.,CALQGSGANVLTF,TGTGCCCTACAGGGATCTGGGGCCAACGTCCTGACTTTC
TRBV30,TRBD1,TRBJ2-7,.,CAWDRGTSYEQYF,TGTGCCTGGGACAGGGGAACTTCCTACGAGCAGTACTTC
TRBV6-1,TRBD1,TRBJ1-2,.,CASSERIPGQGWSPYGYTF,TGTGCCAGCAGTGAAAGGATCCCGGGACAGGGGTGGTCACCCTATGGCTACACCTTC
TRBV19,TRBD2,TRBJ2-1,once,CASSPRTSGRSEQFF,TGTGCCAGTAGTCCCCGGACTAGCGGGAGAAGTGAGCAGTTCTTC
TRBV27,.,TRBJ2-2,.,CASSLRDTGELFF,TGTGCCAGCAGTCTCCGGGACACCGGGGAGCTGTTTTTT
TRBV7-7,TRBD1,TRBJ1-5,few,CASSLGQGEPQHF,TGTGCCAGCAGCTTAGGGCAGGGGGAGCCCCAGCATTTT
TRBV3-1/TRBV3-2,TRBD1,TRBJ2-2,.,CASSPGTGATGELFF,TGTGCCAGCAGCCCCGGGACAGGGGCAACCGGGGAGCTGTTTTTT
TRBV12-3/TRBV12-4,.,TRBJ1-2,.,CASRESATGPYTF,TGTGCCAGCAGGGAGTCCGCGACAGGCCCCTACACCTTC
TRBV5-1,TRBD1,TRBJ2-7,.,CASSSQGAHIYEQYF,TGCGCCAGCAGCTCCCAGGGGGCGCATATATACGAGCAGTACTTC
TRBV3-1/TRBV3-2,.,TRBJ2-5,.,CASSQDPGRQETQYF,TGTGCCAGCAGCCAAGACCCGGGAAGACAAGAGACCCAGTACTTC
TRBV11-1,.,TRBJ2-5,.,CASSRQETQYF,TGTGCCAGCAGCCGTCAAGAGACCCAGTACTTC
TRBV7-6,.,TRBJ1-2,.,CASSSADKNRYGYTF,TGTGCCAGCAGCTCTGCGGACAAAAACCGCTATGGCTACACCTTC
TRBV28,.,TRBJ1-3,.,CASTQREAGNTIYF,TGTGCCAGCACTCAAAGGGAGGCTGGAAACACCATATATTTT
TRBV7-2,TRBD1,TRBJ1-1,.,CASSLEVTGRTEAFF,TGTGCCAGCAGCTTAGAAGTGACAGGGAGGACTGAAGCTTTCTTT
TRBV28,TRBD1,TRBJ1-2,.,CASSDRGGYTF,TGTGCCAGCAGTGACAGGGGTGGCTACACCTTC
TRBV5-6,TRBD1,TRBJ2-3,.,CASSLGTGAVTDTQYF,TGTGCCAGCAGCTTGGGGACAGGGGCCGTCACAGATACGCAGTATTTT
TRBV5-1,TRBD1,TRBJ1-4,.,CASSLSGQGEKLFF,TGCGCCAGCAGCCTCTCGGGACAGGGCGAAAAACTGTTTTTT
TRBV7-2,.,TRBJ1-2,.,CASSLPPRAYGYTF,TGTGCCAGCAGCTTACCCCCGAGGGCATATGGCTACACCTTC
TRBV2,TRBD1,TRBJ1-2,once,CASREHMDRDDYGYTF,TGTGCCAGCAGGGAACACATGGACAGGGACGACTATGGCTACACCTTC
TRBV21-1,.,TRBJ1-4,.,CASSTTPKGVGGQGPPTNEKLFF,TGTGCCAGCAGCACAACCCCCAAAGGGGTTGGGGGACAGGGCCCCCCAACTAATGAAAAACTGTTTTTT
TRBV19,.,TRBJ2-1,.,CASLEGSSGNNEQFF,TGTGCCAGTCTGGAAGGTTCGTCAGGGAACAATGAGCAGTTCTTC
TRBV29-1,TRBD2,TRBJ2-1,.,CSVELLSSGRTSYNEQFF,TGCAGCGTCGAACTCCTCTCTAGCGGGAGAACATCCTACAATGAGCAGTTCTTC
TRBV19,.,TRBJ1-5,few,CASSSIQLAQHF,TGTGCCAGTAGTTCCATCCAACTGGCCCAGCATTTT